This paragraph covers one T cell receptor beta chain sequence. The data stem from a study of OX40 agonist ivuxolimab in advanced cancers. Whole-study context: Patients undergoing dose escalation presented with hepatocellular carcinoma, melanoma, renal cell or head and neck cancer.

The method was immunoSEQ multiplex PCR; TCRdb's version includes in-frame clones alone and lacks a portion of them. In the table there are tens of thousands of clones, about 89% of which are singletons. Trimming removed 6 bases at V and 0 bases at J, with 12 bases between. The CDR3 length is 15 residues. The germline gives CDR1 ENHRY, CDR2 SYGVKD. This receptor was identified in an adult with an advanced solid tumor such as melanoma, head and neck, liver or kidney cancer. The genes are TRBV10-3 and TRBJ1-3; tentatively, D is TRBD1 (6 bases). The material sequenced was CD4+ or CD8+ T cells sorted from blood, taken in a trial of the OX40 agonist ivuxolimab. CDR3 sequence (DNA): TGTGCCATCAGGGTAACAGGGATCTCTGGAAACACCATATATTTT. Amino acid sequence: CAIRVTGISGNTIYF.